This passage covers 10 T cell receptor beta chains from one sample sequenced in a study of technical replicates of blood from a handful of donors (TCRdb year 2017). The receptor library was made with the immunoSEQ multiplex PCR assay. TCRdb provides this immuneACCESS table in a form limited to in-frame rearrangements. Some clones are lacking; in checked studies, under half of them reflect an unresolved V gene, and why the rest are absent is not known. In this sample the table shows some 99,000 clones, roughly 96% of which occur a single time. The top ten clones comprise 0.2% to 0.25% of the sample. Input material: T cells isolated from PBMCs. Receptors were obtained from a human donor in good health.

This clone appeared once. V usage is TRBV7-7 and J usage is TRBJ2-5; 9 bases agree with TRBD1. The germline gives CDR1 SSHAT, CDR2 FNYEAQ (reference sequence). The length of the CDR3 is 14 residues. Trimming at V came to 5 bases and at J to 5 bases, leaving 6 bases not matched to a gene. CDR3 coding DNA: TGTGCCAGCAGCCTACAGGGGGCGACGGAGACCCAGTACTTC. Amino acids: CASSLQGATETQYF.

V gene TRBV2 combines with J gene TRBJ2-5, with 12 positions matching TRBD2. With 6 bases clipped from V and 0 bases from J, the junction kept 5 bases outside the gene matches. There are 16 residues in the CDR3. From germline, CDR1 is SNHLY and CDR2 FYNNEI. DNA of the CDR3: TGTGCCAGCAGGGAGTCTAGCGGGGGGGACCAAGAGACCCAGTACTTC. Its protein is CASRESSGGDQETQYF.

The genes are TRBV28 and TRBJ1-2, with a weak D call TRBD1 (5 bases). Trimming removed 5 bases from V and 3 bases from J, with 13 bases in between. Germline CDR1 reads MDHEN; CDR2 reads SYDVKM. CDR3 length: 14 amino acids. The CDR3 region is CASSLIGADYGYTF. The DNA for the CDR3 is TGTGCCAGCAGTCTAATAGGGGCTGACTATGGCTACACCTTC.

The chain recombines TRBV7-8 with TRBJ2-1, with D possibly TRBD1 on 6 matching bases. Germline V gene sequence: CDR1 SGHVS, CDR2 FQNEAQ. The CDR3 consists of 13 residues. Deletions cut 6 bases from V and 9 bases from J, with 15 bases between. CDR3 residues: CASSPGHRFEQFF. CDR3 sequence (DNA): TGTGCCAGCAGTCCGGGACATAGATTTGAGCAGTTCTTC.

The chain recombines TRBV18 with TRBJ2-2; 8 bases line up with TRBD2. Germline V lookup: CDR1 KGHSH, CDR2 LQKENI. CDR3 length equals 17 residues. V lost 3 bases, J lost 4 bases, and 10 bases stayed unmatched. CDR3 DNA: TGTGCCAGCTCACCGCGCCGAGCGGGAGATCTCACCGGGGAGCTGTTTTTT. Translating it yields CASSPRRAGDLTGELFF.

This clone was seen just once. The CDR3 coding sequence is TGCGCCAGCATTCCTCGCGGGGGGGCAACAGATACGCAGTATTTT. Translation: CASIPRGGATDTQYF. The chain carries TRBV10-2 and TRBJ2-3; 9 positions match TRBD2. CDR1 WSHSY and CDR2 SAAADI come from the germline V gene. The ends lost 7 bases at V and 3 bases at J; junction bases unmatched: 8. The CDR3 has 15 residues.

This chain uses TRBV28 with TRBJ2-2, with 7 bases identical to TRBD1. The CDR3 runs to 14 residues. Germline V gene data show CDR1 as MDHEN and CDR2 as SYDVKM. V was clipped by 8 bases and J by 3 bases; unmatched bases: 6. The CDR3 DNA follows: TGTGCCAGCCTGTCGGACAGGTACACCGGGGAGCTGTTTTTT. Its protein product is CASLSDRYTGELFF.

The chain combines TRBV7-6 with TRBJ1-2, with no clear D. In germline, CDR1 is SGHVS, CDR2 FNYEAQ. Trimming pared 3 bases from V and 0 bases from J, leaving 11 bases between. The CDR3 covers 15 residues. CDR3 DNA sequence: TGTGCCAGCAGCTTTTCGCATGGGCCTAACTATGGCTACACCTTC. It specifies CASSFSHGPNYGYTF.

The CDR3 DNA reads TGTGCCAGCAGTCGCATAGGGGCCCTCAACGAGCAGTACTTC. This sequence encodes CASSRIGALNEQYF. The V call is TRBV27, the J call TRBJ2-7, with D perhaps matching TRBD1 (5 bases). Trimming pared 5 bases from V and 5 bases from J, leaving 16 bases between. Looked up from germline, CDR1 is MNHEY and CDR2 is SMNVEV (reference sequence). The CDR3 totals 14 residues.

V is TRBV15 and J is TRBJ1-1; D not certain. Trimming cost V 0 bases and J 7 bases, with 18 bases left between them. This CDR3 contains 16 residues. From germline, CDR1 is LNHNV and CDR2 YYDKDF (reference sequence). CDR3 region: CATSRDGWAILNEAFF. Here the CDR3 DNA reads TGTGCCACCAGCAGAGATGGTTGGGCAATCTTAAATGAAGCTTTCTTT.